The present entry profiles one T cell receptor (beta chain) with its context. The data stem from a study of cytomegalovirus exposure and HLA in healthy donors. The PCR ran on 60 Vbeta and 13 Jbeta primers. Assay used: immunoSEQ multiplex PCR; TCRdb lists only in-frame clones, some missing. This table has fewer than 250,000 clones, roughly four fifths appearing once. CDR3 length equals 16 residues. The ends were cut back, 0 bases at V and 2 bases at J, with 8 bases in the middle. Per germline, CDR1 MRHNA and CDR2 SNTAGT. Sequencing input: PBMCs. The receptor comes from a man aged 40-49 years in good health and CMV-seropositive. The chain carries TRBV6-4 and TRBJ2-6; TRBD2 might be the D (6 bases). The CDR3 region has the DNA TGTGCCAGCAGTGACTCGGCGGGAACTGGGGCCAACGTCCTGACTTTC. Translated, it gives CASSDSAGTGANVLTF.